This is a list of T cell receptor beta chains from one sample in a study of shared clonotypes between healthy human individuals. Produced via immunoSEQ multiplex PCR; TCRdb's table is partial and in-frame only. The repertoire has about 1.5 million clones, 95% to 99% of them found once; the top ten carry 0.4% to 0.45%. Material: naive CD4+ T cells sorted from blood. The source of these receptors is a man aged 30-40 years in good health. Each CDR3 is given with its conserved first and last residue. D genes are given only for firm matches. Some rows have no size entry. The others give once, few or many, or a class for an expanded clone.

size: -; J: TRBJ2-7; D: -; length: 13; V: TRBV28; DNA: TGTGCCAGCAGTTGGGCCAGGGACTACGAGCAGTACTTC; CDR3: CASSWARDYEQYF
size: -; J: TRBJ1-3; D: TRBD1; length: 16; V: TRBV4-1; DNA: TGCGCCAGCAGCCCCGGGACAGCCGCAACTGGAAACACCATATATTTT; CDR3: CASSPGTAATGNTIYF
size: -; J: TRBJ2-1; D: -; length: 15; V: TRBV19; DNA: TGTGCCAGTAGTCCTCCCGGGCGGGATCCCGATGAGCAGTTCTTC; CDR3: CASSPPGRDPDEQFF
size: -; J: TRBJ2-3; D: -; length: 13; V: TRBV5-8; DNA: TGTGCCAGCAGCTTCCTTGTTCCGAATACGCAGTATTTT; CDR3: CASSFLVPNTQYF
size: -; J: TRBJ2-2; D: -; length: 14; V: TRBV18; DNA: TGTGCCAGCTCACCGGGACTTTCTATGGGGGAGCTGTTTTTT; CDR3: CASSPGLSMGELFF
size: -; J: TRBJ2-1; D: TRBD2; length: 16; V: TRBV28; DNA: TGTGCCAGCAGTATACCGGGACTAGCGGGAGCAAGCACACTGTTCTTC; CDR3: CASSIPGLAGASTLFF
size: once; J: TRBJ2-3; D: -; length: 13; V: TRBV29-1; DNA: TGCAGCGCCGGCTACATTCTGGCAGATACGCAGTATTTT; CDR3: CSAGYILADTQYF
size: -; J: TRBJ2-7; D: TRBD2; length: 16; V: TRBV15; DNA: TGTGCCACCAGCAGGGGAAGGGTAGCGGGAGATTATGAGCAGTACTTC; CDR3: CATSRGRVAGDYEQYF
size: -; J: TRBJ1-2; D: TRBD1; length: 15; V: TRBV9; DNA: TGTGCCAGCAGCGTGACAGGGGGTCCTAACTATGGCTACACCTTC; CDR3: CASSVTGGPNYGYTF
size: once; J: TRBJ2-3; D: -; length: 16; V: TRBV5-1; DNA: TGCGCCAGCAGTCCCGGGGCAGGGAATAGCGCAGATACGCAGTATTTT; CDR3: CASSPGAGNSADTQYF
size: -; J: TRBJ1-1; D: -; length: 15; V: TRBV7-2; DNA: TGTGCCAGCAGCTCAAGGCACGGAAGGTACACTGAAGCTTTCTTT; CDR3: CASSSRHGRYTEAFF
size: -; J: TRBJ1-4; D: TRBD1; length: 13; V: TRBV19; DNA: TGTGCCACCCACGACAGGGCGAATGAAAAACTGTTTTTT; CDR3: CATHDRANEKLFF
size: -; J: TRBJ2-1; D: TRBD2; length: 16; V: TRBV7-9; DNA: TGTGCCAGCAGCTCACCGGGACTAGCCGTGAGCCGTGAGCAGTTCTTC; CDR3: CASSSPGLAVSREQFF
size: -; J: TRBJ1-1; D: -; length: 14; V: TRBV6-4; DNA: TGTGCCAGCAGCGAGGGCCCCTTTGACACTGAAGCTTTCTTT; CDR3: CASSEGPFDTEAFF
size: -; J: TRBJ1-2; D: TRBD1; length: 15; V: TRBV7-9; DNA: TGTGCCAGCAGCTTGGGCCCGGGACAGGGGTATGGCTACACCTTC; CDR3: CASSLGPGQGYGYTF
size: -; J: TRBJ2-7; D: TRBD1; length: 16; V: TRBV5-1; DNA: TGCGCCAGCAGCTTGGGATTTTTGGACAGGGTGGCCGAGCAGTACTTC; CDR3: CASSLGFLDRVAEQYF
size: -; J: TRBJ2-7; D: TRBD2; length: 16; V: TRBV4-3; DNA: TGCGCCAGCAGCCAAGAATCAGCGGGAGGAACCTACGAGCAGTACTTC; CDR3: CASSQESAGGTYEQYF
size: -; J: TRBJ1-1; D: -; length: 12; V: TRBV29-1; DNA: TGCAGCGGTGCGCACAGGGTATATGAAGCTTTCTTT; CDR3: CSGAHRVYEAFF
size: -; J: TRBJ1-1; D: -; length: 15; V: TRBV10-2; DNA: TGCGCCAGCAGTGACCCCCCGCTCAGGGAAAATGAAGCTTTCTTT; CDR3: CASSDPPLRENEAFF
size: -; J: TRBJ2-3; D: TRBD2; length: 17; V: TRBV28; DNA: TGTGCCAGCAGTTACCCCGGGACTAGCGGGAGCTTGGATACGCAGTATTTT; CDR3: CASSYPGTSGSLDTQYF
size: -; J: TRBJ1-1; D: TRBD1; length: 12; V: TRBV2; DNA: TGTGCCAGCAGTTCCGGGACAGGGGGAGCTTTCTTT; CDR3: CASSSGTGGAFF
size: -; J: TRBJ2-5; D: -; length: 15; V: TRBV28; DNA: TGTGCCAGCAGCTTCTCCGTTCTGGAAAGAGCGGCCCAGTACTTC; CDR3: CASSFSVLERAAQYF
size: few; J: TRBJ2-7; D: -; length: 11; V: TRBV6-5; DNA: TGTGCCAGCAGTTACCTCCTCGAGCAGTACTTC; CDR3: CASSYLLEQYF
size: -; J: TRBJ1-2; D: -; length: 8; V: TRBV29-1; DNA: TGCAGCCCGGGGGGCTACACCTTC; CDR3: CSPGGYTF
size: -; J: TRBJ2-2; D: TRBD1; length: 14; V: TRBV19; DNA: TGTGCCAGTAGGACAGGGCGGCACACCGGGGAGCTGTTTTTT; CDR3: CASRTGRHTGELFF
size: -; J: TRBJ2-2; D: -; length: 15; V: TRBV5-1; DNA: TGCGCCAGCAGCTTGGAGGGGGGAACCTCCGGGGAGCTGTTTTTT; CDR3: CASSLEGGTSGELFF
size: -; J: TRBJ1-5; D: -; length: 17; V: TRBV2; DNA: TGTGCCAGCAGCACCCGGGAAGGCGGAACGAGCAATCAGCCCCAGCATTTT; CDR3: CASSTREGGTSNQPQHF
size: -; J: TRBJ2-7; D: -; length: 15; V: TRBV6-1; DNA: TGTGCCAGCAGTGCAGACTACAGGGATGACCACGAGCAGTACTTC; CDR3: CASSADYRDDHEQYF
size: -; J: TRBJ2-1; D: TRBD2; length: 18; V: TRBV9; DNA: TGTGCCAGCAGCGCACAGACCAAGACTAGCGGGATCTACAATGAGCAGTTCTTC; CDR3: CASSAQTKTSGIYNEQFF
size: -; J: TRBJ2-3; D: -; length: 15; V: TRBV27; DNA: TGTGCCAGCAGTTTACTCCCAGCTAGCACAGATACGCAGTATTTT; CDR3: CASSLLPASTDTQYF
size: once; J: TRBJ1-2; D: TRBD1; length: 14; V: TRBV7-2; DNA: TGTGCCAGCAGCCCGACAGGGGGCTTCTCCGGCTACACCTTC; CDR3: CASSPTGGFSGYTF
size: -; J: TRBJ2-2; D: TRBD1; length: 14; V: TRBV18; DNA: TGTGCCAGCACGCCCGGGACAGTCACCGGGGAGCTGTTTTTT; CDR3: CASTPGTVTGELFF
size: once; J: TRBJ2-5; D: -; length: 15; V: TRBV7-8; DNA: TGTGCCAGCAGCCCGCAGACTGTACCGCAAGAGACCCAGTACTTC; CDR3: CASSPQTVPQETQYF
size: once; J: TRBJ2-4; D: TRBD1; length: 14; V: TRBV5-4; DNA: TGTGCCAGCAGTTTGGCAGGGGGTAAAAACATTCAGTACTTC; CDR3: CASSLAGGKNIQYF
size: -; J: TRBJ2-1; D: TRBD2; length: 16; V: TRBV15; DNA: TGTGCCACCAGGAAGAGTAGCGGGAGGGACTACAATGAGCAGTTCTTC; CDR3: CATRKSSGRDYNEQFF
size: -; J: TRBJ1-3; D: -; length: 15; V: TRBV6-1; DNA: TGTGCCAGCAGTGAAGCCAGGATCCCTGGAAACACCATATATTTT; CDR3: CASSEARIPGNTIYF
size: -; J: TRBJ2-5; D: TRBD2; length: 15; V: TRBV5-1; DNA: TGCGCCAGCAGCAAAGAAGCGGGAGGGCCGGAGACCCAGTACTTC; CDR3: CASSKEAGGPETQYF
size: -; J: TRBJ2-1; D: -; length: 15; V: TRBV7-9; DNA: TGTGCCAGCAGCTTAGGGGGCATCTCCTACAATGAGCAGTTCTTC; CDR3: CASSLGGISYNEQFF
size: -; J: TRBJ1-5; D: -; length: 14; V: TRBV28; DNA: TGTGCCAGCAGTTTTGTGGAAAGCAATCAGCCCCAGCATTTT; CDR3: CASSFVESNQPQHF
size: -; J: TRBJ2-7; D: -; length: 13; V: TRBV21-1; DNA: TGTGCCAGCAGCCTGACGGAACTCTACGAGCAGTACTTC; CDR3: CASSLTELYEQYF
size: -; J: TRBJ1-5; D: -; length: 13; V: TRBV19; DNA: TGTGCCAGTAGTAAAGGGGAAAATCAGCCCCAGCATTTT; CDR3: CASSKGENQPQHF
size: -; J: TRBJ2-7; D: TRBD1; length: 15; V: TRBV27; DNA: TGTGCCAGCAGTTTCTCGGGACAGGGGGCATGGGAGCAGTACTTC; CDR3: CASSFSGQGAWEQYF
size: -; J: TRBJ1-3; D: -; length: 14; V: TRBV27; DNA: TGTGCCAGCCGGCAGGGACTGGGAGGAAACACCATATATTTT; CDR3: CASRQGLGGNTIYF
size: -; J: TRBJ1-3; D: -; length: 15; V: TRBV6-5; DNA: TGTGCCAGCAGGTCACAGCCCTACTCTGGAAACACCATATATTTT; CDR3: CASRSQPYSGNTIYF
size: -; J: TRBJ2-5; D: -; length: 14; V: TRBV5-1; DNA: TGCGCCAGCAGCACGGCACAGATACAAGAGACCCAGTACTTC; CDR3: CASSTAQIQETQYF
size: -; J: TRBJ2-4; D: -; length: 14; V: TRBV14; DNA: TGTGCCAGCAGTAGGGGCGGGACCAAAAACATTCAGTACTTC; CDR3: CASSRGGTKNIQYF
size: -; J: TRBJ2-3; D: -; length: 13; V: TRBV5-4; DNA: TGTGCCAGCAGCTCCCCCGGCACAGATACGCAGTATTTT; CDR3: CASSSPGTDTQYF
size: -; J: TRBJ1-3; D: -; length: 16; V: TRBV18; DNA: TGTGCCAGCTCACCGTCCGGAACCAGGTCTGGAAACACCATATATTTT; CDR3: CASSPSGTRSGNTIYF
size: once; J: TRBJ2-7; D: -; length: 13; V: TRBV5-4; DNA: TGTGCCAGCAGCTTAGTAGGGTCCTACGAGCAGTACTTC; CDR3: CASSLVGSYEQYF
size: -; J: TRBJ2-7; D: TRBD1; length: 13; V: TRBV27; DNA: TGTGCCAGCCAACGGACAGGGGGCTACGAGCAGTACTTC; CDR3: CASQRTGGYEQYF
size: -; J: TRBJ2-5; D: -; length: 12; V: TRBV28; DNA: TGTGCCAGCAGTTCCGGGGGAGAGACCCAGTACTTC; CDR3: CASSSGGETQYF
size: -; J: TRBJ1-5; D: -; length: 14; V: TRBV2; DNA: TGTGCCAGCAGTGCTTCGAGGGACGGGCAGCCCCAGCATTTT; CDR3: CASSASRDGQPQHF
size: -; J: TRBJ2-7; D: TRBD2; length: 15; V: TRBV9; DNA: TGTGCCAGCAGCGTGACTAGCGGGAGGGCGGGGGAGCAGTACTTC; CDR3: CASSVTSGRAGEQYF
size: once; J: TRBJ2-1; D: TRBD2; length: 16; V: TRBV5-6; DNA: TGTGCCAGCAGCCGACTAGCGGGAGCCCTAGACAATGAGCAGTTCTTC; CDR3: CASSRLAGALDNEQFF